Listed below are T cell receptor beta chains from one sample, sequenced in a study of siplizumab effects on memory and regulatory T cells. Only in-frame clones appear in the TCRdb table, and some are missing; sequencing was by immunoSEQ multiplex PCR. The data show 100,000 or so clones, nearly 95% seen once. Sequencing input: non-Treg CD4+ T cells sorted from blood. The receptors come from a human donor in good health. Both conserved end residues are part of each CDR3.

TRBV29-1,CSVSSGRAGETQYF
TRBV5-4,CASSLFGATDTQYF
TRBV28,CASSRSNRNEQFF
TRBV5-1,CASSFPSSSNTGELFF
TRBV5-1,CASSLSLSGANVLTF
TRBV29-1,CSVARSRDQPQHF
TRBV25-1,CASSDPSGSGETQYF
TRBV5-1,CASSPPGTEAFF
TRBV19,CASSRRDVHEKLFF
TRBV18,CASSPPAEISEGYTF
TRBV4-2,CASSISGANVLTF
TRBV30,CAWSTRPESPQHF
TRBV19,CASSTGNPMNTEAFF
TRBV11-3,CASSLDLAGAGGEQFF
TRBV30,CAWSLTARSYGYTF
TRBV5-1,CASSSATNEETQYF
TRBV5-5,CASSRGTIQETQYF
TRBV13,CASSLAGAGNTIYF
TRBV10-1,CASSESSAGGTNTGELFF
TRBV4-1,CASSQGQTQYF
TRBV5-1,CASSLVTGSEKLFF
TRBV5-1,CASSLGDRVNTEAFF
TRBV6-4,CASSDSFHRLGGDTQYF
TRBV7-2,CASSLTGTEAEKLFF
TRBV4-2,CASSQVRTAGHNEQFF
TRBV7-8,CASSLWVWELADNEQFF
TRBV10-3,CAISEGVPGANVLTF
TRBV28,CASSPGQGALGNQPQHF
TRBV18,CASSPPSGSREQYF
TRBV10-3,CAISDGPGREQYF
TRBV18,CASSPRQGADEQYF
TRBV5-1,CASSWAAGGIRTDTQYF
TRBV7-2,CASSLHGDTQYF
TRBV30,CAWSKGTVETQYF
TRBV7-8,CASSTRLAGGPIDTDTQYF
TRBV30,CAWRPGRDEQFF
TRBV6-6,CASSEGPEKLFF
TRBV7-2,CASSPRASGIDTQYF
TRBV5-4,CASSLRLAGSTDTQYF
TRBV5-1,CASSFAGGASYEQYF
TRBV30,CAWSVRNRVAGELFF
TRBV19,CASREFGTFNTGELFF
TRBV7-2,CASSLAGPNTGELFF
TRBV5-1,CASSLTGLNTEAFF
TRBV29-1,CSVDLAGGREQFF
TRBV11-2,CASSLDLAGEGEQYF
TRBV11-3,CASSGSQGGPGELFF
TRBV7-2,CASSLGRPSVFYNEQFF